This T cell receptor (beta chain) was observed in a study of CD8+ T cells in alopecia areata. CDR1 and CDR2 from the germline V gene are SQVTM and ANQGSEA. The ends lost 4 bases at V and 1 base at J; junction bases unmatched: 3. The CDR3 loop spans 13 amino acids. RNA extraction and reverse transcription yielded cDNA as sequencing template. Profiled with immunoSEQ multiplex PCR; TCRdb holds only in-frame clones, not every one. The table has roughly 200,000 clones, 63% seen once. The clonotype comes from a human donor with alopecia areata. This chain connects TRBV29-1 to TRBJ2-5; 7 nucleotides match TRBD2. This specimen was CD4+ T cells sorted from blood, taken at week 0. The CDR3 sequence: CSVASGLQETQYF. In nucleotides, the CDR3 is TGCAGCGTTGCTAGCGGACTCCAAGAGACCCAGTACTTC.